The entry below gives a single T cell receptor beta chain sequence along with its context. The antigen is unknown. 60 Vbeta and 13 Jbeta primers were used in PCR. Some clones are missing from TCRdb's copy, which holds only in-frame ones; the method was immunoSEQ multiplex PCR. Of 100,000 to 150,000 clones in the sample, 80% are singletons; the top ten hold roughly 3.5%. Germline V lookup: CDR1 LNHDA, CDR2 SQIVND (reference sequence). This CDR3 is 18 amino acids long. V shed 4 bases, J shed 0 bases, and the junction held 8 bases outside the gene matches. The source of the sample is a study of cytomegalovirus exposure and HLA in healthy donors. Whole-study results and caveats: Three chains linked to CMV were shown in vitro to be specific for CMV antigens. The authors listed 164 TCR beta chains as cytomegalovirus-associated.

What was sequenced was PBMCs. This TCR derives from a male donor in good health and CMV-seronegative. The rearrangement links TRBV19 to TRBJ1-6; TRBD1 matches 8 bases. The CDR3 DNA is TGTGCCAGTAGTAAGGGGACAGGTTTCTCCTCCTATAATTCACCCCTCCACTTT. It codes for CASSKGTGFSSYNSPLHF.